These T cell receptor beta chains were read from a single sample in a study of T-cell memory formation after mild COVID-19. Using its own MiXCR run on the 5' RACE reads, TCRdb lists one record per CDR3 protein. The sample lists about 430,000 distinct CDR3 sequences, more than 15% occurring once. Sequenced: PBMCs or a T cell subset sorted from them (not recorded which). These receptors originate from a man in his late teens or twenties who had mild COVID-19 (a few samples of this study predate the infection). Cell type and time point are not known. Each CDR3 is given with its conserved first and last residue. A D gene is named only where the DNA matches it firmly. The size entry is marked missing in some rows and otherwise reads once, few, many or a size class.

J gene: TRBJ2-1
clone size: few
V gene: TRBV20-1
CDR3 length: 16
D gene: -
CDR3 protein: CSARDLGAPHYNEQFF
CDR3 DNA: TGCAGTGCTAGAGATTTGGGGGCACCCCACTACAATGAGCAGTTCTTC

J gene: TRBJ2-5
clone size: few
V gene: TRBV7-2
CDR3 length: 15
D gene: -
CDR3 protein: CASSLQGTNEETQYF
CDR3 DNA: TGTGCCAGCAGCTTACAGGGGACCAACGAAGAGACCCAGTACTTC

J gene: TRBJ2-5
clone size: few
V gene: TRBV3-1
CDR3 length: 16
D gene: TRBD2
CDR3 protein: CASSQVLAGSQETQYF
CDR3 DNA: TGTGCCAGCAGCCAAGTACTAGCGGGGAGCCAAGAGACCCAGTACTTC

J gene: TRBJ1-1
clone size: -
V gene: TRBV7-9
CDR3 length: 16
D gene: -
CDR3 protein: CASSPEENSLNTEAFF
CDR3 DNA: TGTGCCAGCAGCCCTGAGGAGAACAGCTTGAACACTGAAGCTTTCTTT

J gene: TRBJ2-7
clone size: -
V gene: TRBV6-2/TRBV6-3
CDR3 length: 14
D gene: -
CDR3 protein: CASSERGNSYEQYF
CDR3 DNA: TGTGCCAGCAGTGAGCGCGGGAATTCCTACGAGCAGTACTTC

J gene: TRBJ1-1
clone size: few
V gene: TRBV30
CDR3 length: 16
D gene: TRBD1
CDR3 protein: CAWSAPGQGVWTEAFF
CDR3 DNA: TGTGCCTGGAGTGCCCCGGGACAGGGGGTTTGGACTGAAGCTTTCTTT

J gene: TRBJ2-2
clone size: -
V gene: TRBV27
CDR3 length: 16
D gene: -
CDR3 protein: CASSPQGGAGTGELFF
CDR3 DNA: TGTGCCAGCAGTCCCCAGGGGGGGGCCGGGACCGGGGAGCTGTTTTTT

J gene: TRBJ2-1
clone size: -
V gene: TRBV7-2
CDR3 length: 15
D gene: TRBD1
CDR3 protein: CASSSGQGAIGEQFF
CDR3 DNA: TGTGCCAGCAGCTCGGGACAGGGGGCCATCGGTGAGCAGTTCTTC

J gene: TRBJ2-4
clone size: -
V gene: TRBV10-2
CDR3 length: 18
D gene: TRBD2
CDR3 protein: CASLERLAGGQSKNIQYF
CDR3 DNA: TGCGCCAGTCTCGAGAGGCTAGCGGGGGGGCAGTCCAAAAACATTCAGTACTTC

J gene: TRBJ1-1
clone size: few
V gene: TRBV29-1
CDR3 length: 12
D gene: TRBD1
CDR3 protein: CSALTGGTEAFF
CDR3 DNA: TGCAGCGCCCTGACAGGGGGCACTGAAGCTTTCTTT

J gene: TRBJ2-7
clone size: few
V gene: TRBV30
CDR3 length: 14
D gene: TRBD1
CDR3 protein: CAWSFGQGNYEQYF
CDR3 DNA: TGTGCCTGGAGCTTCGGACAGGGGAACTACGAGCAGTACTTC

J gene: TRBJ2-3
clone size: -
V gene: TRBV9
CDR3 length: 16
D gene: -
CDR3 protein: CASSVKREVVTDTQYF
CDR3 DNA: TGTGCCAGCAGCGTAAAAAGGGAGGTAGTGACAGATACGCAGTATTTT

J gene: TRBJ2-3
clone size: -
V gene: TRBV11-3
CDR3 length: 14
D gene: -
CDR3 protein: CASSLRDSADTQYF
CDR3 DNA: TGTGCCAGCAGCTTACGGGACTCCGCAGATACGCAGTATTTT

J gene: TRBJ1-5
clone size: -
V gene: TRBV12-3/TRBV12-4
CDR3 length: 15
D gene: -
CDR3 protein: CASSFQTGAASPQHF
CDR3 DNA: TGTGCCAGCAGTTTCCAGACAGGTGCGGCCTCGCCCCAGCATTTT

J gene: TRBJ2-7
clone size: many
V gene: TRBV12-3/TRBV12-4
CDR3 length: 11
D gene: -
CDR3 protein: CASSLGGEQYF
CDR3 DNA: TGTGCCAGCAGCTTAGGGGGCGAGCAGTACTTC

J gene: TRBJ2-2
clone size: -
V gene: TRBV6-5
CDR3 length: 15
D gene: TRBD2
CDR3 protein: CASSLASGGSGELFF
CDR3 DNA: TGTGCCAGCAGTTTGGCTAGCGGGGGGAGCGGGGAGCTGTTTTTT

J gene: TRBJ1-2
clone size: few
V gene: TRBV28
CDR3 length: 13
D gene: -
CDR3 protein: CASSLLGRAGYTF
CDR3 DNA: TGTGCCAGCAGTTTATTGGGCAGGGCTGGCTACACCTTC

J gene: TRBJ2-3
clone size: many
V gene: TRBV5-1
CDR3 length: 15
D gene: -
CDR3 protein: CASSPGGSAGDTQYF
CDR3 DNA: TGCGCCAGCAGCCCCGGCGGGTCTGCAGGAGATACGCAGTATTTT

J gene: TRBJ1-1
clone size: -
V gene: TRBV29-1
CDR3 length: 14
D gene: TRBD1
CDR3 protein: CSVRQGVVYTEAFF
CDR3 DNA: TGCAGCGTGCGACAGGGGGTAGTGTACACTGAAGCTTTCTTT

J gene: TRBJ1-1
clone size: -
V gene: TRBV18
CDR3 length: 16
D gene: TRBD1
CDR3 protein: CASSPYRGQGGTEAFF
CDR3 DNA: TGTGCCAGCTCACCTTACAGGGGGCAGGGGGGCACTGAAGCTTTCTTT

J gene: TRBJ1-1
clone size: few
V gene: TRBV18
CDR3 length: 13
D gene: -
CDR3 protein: CASSSEIDTEAFF
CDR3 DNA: TGTGCCAGCTCATCGGAAATTGACACTGAAGCTTTCTTT

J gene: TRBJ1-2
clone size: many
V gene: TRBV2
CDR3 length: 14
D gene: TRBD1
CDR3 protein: CASSGQGADYGYTF
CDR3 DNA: TGTGCCAGCAGCGGACAGGGGGCCGACTATGGCTACACCTTC

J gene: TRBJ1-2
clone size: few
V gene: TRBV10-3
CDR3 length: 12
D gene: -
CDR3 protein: CAISESKWDYTF
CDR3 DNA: TGTGCCATCAGTGAGTCGAAATGGGACTACACCTTC

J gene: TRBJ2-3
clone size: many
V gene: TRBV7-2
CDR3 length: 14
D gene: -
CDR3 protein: CATSLDMSTDTQYF
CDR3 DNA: TGTGCCACCTCCCTCGATATGAGCACAGATACGCAGTATTTT

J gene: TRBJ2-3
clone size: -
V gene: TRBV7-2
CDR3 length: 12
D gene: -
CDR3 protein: CASSTGTHTQYF
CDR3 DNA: TGTGCCAGCAGTACGGGTACCCATACGCAGTATTTT

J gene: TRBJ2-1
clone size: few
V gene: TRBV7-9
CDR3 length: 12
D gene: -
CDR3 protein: CASSLWDGEQFF
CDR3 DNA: TGTGCCAGCAGCTTATGGGACGGTGAGCAGTTCTTC

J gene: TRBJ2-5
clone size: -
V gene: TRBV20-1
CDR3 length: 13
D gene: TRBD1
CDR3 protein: CSASGQGAKDQYF
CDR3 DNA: TGCAGTGCTAGCGGACAGGGGGCAAAAGACCAGTACTTC

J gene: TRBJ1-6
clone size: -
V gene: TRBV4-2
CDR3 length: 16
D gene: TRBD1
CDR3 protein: CASSQELGQGAGPLHF
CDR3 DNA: TGTGCCAGCAGCCAAGAGCTGGGACAGGGTGCGGGGCCCCTCCACTTT

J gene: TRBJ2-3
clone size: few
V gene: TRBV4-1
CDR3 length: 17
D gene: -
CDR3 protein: CASSHYRGGVFGDTQYF
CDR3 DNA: TGCGCCAGCAGCCATTACCGGGGCGGGGTCTTTGGGGATACGCAGTATTTT